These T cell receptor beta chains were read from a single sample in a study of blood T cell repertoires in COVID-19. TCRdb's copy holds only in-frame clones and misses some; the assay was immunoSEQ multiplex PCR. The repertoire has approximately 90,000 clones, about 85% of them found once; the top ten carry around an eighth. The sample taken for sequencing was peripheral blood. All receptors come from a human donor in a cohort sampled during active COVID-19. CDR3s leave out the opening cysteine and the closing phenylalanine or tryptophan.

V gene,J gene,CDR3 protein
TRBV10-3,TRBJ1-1,AIRKTGDTEAF
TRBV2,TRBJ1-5,ASIEQNSNQPQH
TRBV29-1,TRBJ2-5,SVISWDRGETQY
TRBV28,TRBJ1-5,ASSPLRAQPQH
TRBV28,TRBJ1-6,ASKDAGSSPLH
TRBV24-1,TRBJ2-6,ATSDLGGPYGANVLT
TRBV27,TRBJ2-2,ASSRSGKVLGELF
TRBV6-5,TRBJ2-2,ASRKDTNTGELF
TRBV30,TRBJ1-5,AWREGTATGPQH
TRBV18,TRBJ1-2,ASSRNRGRYGYT
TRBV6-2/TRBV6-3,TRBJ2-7,ASSYRTGEYSYEQY
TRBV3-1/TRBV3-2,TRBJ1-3,ASRRTGNTIY
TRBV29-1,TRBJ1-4,SARRRDATNEKLF
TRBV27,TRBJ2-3,ASSLQDSSTDTQY
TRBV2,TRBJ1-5,ASSGGQGSSNQPQH
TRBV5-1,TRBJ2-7,ASSLRGDAYEQY
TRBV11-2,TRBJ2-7,ASSLGLAVVYEQY
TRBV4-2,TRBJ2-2,ASSPREGDAGELF
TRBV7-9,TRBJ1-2,ASSLGGPTLGYT
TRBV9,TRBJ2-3,ASSVAPLSGGARSTSTDTQY
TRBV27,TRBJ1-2,ASSRGYGYT
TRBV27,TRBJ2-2,ASSAGAGAPGELF
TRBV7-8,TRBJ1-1,ASSFEATLGAF
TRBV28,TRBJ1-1,ASPGGPNTEAF
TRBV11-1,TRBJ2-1,ASSLPGRANEQF
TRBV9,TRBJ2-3,ASSVDGSGSDTQY
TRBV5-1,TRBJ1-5,ASSLGGIQPQH
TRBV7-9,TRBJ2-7,ASSPAQGAYEQY
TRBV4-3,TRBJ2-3,ASSQVPSGRSTDTQY
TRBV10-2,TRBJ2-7,ASSDQTEAKYEQY
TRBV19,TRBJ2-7,ASSIPGSYEQY
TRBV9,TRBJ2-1,ASSVEVGGSQYNEQF
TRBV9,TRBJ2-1,ASSEGQGARSEQF
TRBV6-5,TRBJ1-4,ASSYLQGANEKLF
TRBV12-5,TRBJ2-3,ASGRDAGGSSDTQY
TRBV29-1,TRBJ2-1,SVEGPPSDEQF
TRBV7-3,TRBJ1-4,ASTTGQGEKLF
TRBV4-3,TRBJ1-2,ASSQDGQGNGYT
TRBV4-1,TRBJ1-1,ASSQTGAGPNTEAF
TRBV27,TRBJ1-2,ASSTIPGNRGGYT
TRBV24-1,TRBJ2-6,ATSSFSGAGANVLT
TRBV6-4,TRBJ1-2,ASSDSTGFDRMRGSGYYGYT
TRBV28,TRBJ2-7,ASSLWDTAYEQY
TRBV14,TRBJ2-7,ASSQELGQGLS
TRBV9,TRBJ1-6,ASSVGGFRNSPLH
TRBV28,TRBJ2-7,ASSPGTGGYSYEQY
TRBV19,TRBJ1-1,ASSLGLANTEAF
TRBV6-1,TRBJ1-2,ASSDLLDGYT
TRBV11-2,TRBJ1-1,ASSYPGQGSTEAF
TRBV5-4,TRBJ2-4,ASSSDLENIQY
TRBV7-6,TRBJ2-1,ASSRRTSGLDEQF
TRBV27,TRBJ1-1,ASSLFSTVDTEAF
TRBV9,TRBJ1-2,ASSVDRVVDGYT